The 10 T cell receptor beta chains in this list originate from one sample, sequenced in a study of blood T cell repertoires in COVID-19. Measured with immunoSEQ multiplex PCR; TCRdb has only the in-frame clones, and not every one. This table holds fewer than 200,000 clones, approximately 86% found once. The sample comprised PBMCs or T cells enriched from blood (not recorded which). Receptors were obtained from a man in his sixties who had recovered from COVID-19.

This clone was detected a few times. The chain couples TRBV4-2 to TRBJ2-4, with D maybe TRBD2 (6 bases). This CDR3 has 17 residues. Trimming shortened V by 1 base and J by 0 bases, and 13 bases separated the two germline ends. Germline CDR1 LGHNA, CDR2 YNFKEQ. The CDR3 sequence: CASSQAGGVLAKNIQYF. For the CDR3, the DNA is TGTGCCAGCAGCCAAGCCGGGGGAGTTCTAGCCAAAAACATTCAGTACTTC.

This clone came up once. The J gene is TRBJ2-1, the V gene TRBV7-2; D is uncertain. The germline V gene encodes CDR1 SGHTA and CDR2 FQGNSA. The V end lost 2 bases, the J end lost 0 bases, and 5 bases lay between the germline ends. The CDR3 contains 14 residues. The CDR3: CASSLTSSYNEQFF. The CDR3 DNA sequence: TGTGCCAGCAGCTTAACGAGCTCCTACAATGAGCAGTTCTTC. Full variable domain (remainder filled in from reference TRBV7-2 and TRBJ2-1): GAGVSQSPSNKVTEKGKDVELRCDPISGHTALYWYRQSLGQGLEFLIYFQGNSAPDKSGLPSDRFSAERTGGSVSTLTIQRTQQEDSAVYLCASSLTSSYNEQFFGPGTRLTVL.

V is TRBV7-3 and J is TRBJ2-2, with 7 bases matching TRBD1. Germline trimming cut 5 bases from V and 7 bases from J; bases unmatched to any gene: 7. Germline loops: CDR1 SGHTA, CDR2 FQGTGA. This CDR3 comprises 14 residues. The CDR3 nucleotides read TGTGCCAGCAGCCCGACAGGGACCCACGGGGAGCTGTTTTTT. Translating gives CASSPTGTHGELFF.

The V and J genes are TRBV7-8 and TRBJ1-4; 8 bases are a match to TRBD1. From germline, CDR1 is SGHVS and CDR2 FQNEAQ. The CDR3 extends over 17 amino acids. V lost 4 bases and J lost 7; bases outside the gene matches: 14. CDR3 sequence reads: CASSSPQGAGWGEKLFF. As DNA, the CDR3 is TGTGCCAGCAGCTCACCCCAGGGGGCAGGATGGGGTGAAAAACTGTTTTTT.

The genes are TRBV28 and TRBJ2-7, with TRBD2 matching 8 bases. The CDR3 is 14 residues long. With 2 bases clipped from V and 6 bases from J, the junction kept 6 bases outside the gene matches. Per germline, CDR1 MDHEN and CDR2 SYDVKM. The CDR3 nucleotides are TGTGCCAGCAGTTTACTCGGACTAGCTAGCGAGCAGTACTTC. Residues: CASSLLGLASEQYF.

The chain joins TRBV7-2 to TRBJ2-2, with D maybe TRBD2 (5 bases). Germline CDR1 reads SGHTA; CDR2 reads FQGNSA. The CDR3 runs 16 residues. V dropped 2 bases and J dropped 0 bases, with 10 bases sitting between them. The CDR3 coding sequence is TGTGCCAGCAGCTTAATTGGCGGGTCGAACACCGGGGAGCTGTTTTTT. Protein product: CASSLIGGSNTGELFF.

The V gene is TRBV5-1, the J gene TRBJ2-3; tentative D call: TRBD2 (5 bases). Trimming stripped 6 bases from V and 5 bases from J, with 7 bases between. Germline V lookup: CDR1 SGHRS, CDR2 YFSETQ. CDR3 length equals 11 residues. DNA for the CDR3: TGCGCCAGCACGGGGTTAGATACGCAGTATTTT. This translates into CASTGLDTQYF.

The chain uses TRBV9 and TRBJ2-2; no reliable D call. The CDR3 has 15 amino acids. The germline gives CDR1 SGDLS, CDR2 YYNGEE. Trimming cost V 6 bases and J 0 bases, with 12 bases left between them. CDR3 nucleotide sequence: TGTGCCAGCACACCCCGGGTCGCGAACACCGGGGAGCTGTTTTTT. Its protein is CASTPRVANTGELFF.

The genes are TRBV11-1 and TRBJ2-7, with D maybe TRBD2 (6 bases). The CDR3 runs to 14 residues. V lost 2 bases to trimming and J lost 3 bases, with 11 bases between them. Germline CDR1 and CDR2: SGHAT and FQDESV (reference sequence). The CDR3 DNA reads TGTGCCAGCAGCTTACAGGGAGGAAGCTACGAGCAGTACTTC. Translating it yields CASSLQGGSYEQYF.

V usage is TRBV13 and J usage is TRBJ1-3; D is perhaps TRBD1 (6 bases). V lost 0 bases, J lost 4 bases, and 13 bases lay in between. The germline CDR1 and CDR2 sequences are PRHDT and FYEKMQ (reference sequence). This CDR3 spans 16 amino acids. The CDR3 DNA is TGTGCCAGCAGCTTAGGAACGAGGGGGTTAGGAAACACCATATATTTT. It codes for CASSLGTRGLGNTIYF.